The 24 T cell receptor beta chains reported below all come from one sample, sequenced in a study of T cells in Graves' hyperthyroidism and ophthalmopathy. The source material, RNA transcripts, was used to amplify TCR beta CDR3 regions. Using the HTBI primer set, a first-round RT-PCR was run on the TCR CDR3. TCRdb reprocessed the multiplex PCR reads via MiXCR and lists one record per CDR3 protein. The sample includes about 640,000 distinct CDR3 sequences, about 20% of them seen just once. The sequenced sample was blood. All receptors derive from a man aged 25-45 years with Graves' ophthalmopathy.

V gene TRBV19 combines with J gene TRBJ1-2; weak D call: TRBD1 (5 bases). The CDR3 has 12 amino acids. Trimming removed 8 bases at V and 8 bases at J, with 15 bases between. Germline loops: CDR1 LNHDA, CDR2 SQIVND (reference sequence). The CDR3 spells CASLNPGGGYTF. For the CDR3, the DNA is TGTGCCAGTCTCAACCCTGGGGGGGGCTACACCTTC.

In this sample, this clonotype turned up a few times. The V call is TRBV29-1, the J call TRBJ2-4, with D maybe TRBD2 (6 bases). From germline, CDR1 is SQVTM and CDR2 ANQGSEA. Trimming cost V 4 bases and J 5 bases, with 12 bases left between them. The CDR3 covers 13 residues. The CDR3 reads CSVGSPSENIQYF. CDR3 bases: TGCAGCGTTGGGAGCCCTAGCGAAAACATTCAGTACTTC.

This clonotype has just a few counts. The V gene is TRBV6-1, the J gene TRBJ1-5; a possible D gene is TRBD1 (6 bases). Germline V gives CDR1 MNHNS, CDR2 SASEGT. The CDR3 contains 13 residues. Between the trimmed V and J ends, which lost 5 bases and 4 bases, there was a span of 9 bases. The CDR3 protein is CASSKQGNQPQHF. The CDR3 nucleotides are TGTGCCAGCAGTAAACAGGGAAATCAGCCCCAGCATTTT.

The rearrangement links TRBV9 to TRBJ2-3; TRBD2 is a possible D gene (7 bases). The CDR3 is 17 amino acids. V dropped 0 bases and J dropped 0 bases, with 14 bases sitting between them. The germline V gene encodes CDR1 SGDLS and CDR2 YYNGEE. The CDR3 is CASSVDWRGGSTDTQYF. Here the CDR3 DNA reads TGTGCCAGCAGCGTAGACTGGAGGGGGGGAAGCACAGATACGCAGTATTTT.

V is TRBV9 and J is TRBJ2-7; 7 bases align to TRBD1. The CDR3 consists of 15 residues. Losses at the gene ends were 3 bases for V and 3 bases for J; bases not matched to a gene: 9. CDR1 and CDR2 from the germline V gene are SGDLS and YYNGEE. The CDR3 loop reads CASSANPGTDYEQYF. In nucleotides, the CDR3 is TGTGCCAGCAGCGCCAACCCCGGGACAGACTACGAGCAGTACTTC.

The chain uses TRBV30 and TRBJ1-6, with TRBD1 identical over 8 bases. Germline loops: CDR1 GTSNPN, CDR2 SVGIG (reference sequence). The CDR3 spans 16 residues. V was pared by 3 bases and J by 5 bases, with 9 bases of the junction left unmatched. CDR3 in amino acids: CAWSSSDRVHNSPLHF. The CDR3 bases are TGTGCCTGGAGCTCATCGGACAGGGTCCATAATTCACCCCTCCACTTT.

In its sample, this clonotype was seen a few times. The chain's CDR3 is CASSLMGQGFRGYTF. As DNA, the CDR3 is TGTGCCAGCAGTCTTATGGGACAGGGGTTCCGGGGCTACACCTTC. The chain recombines TRBV27 with TRBJ1-2; TRBD1 matches at 10 bases. J was trimmed by 8 bases and V by 5 bases; bases with no gene match: 11. CDR1 MNHEY and CDR2 SMNVEV come from the germline V gene (reference sequence). The CDR3 extends over 15 amino acids.

The CDR3 bases are TGTGCCAGCGGGACAAGTTGGGAAGCTTTCTTT. Protein product: CASGTSWEAFF. The rearrangement links TRBV6-1 to TRBJ1-1; perhaps TRBD1 as D (6 bases). Germline V gene data show CDR1 as MNHNS and CDR2 as SASEGT. This CDR3 has 11 residues. Trimming stripped 8 bases from V and 8 bases from J, with 12 bases between.

This clonotype has only a few counts. The V gene is TRBV29-1, the J gene TRBJ2-3; TRBD2 agrees at 7 bases. The junction had 6 bases not matched to a gene; V was cut back by 1 base and J by 2 bases. The CDR3 covers 15 residues. From germline, CDR1 is SQVTM and CDR2 ANQGSEA. CDR3 DNA: TGCAGCGTTGAAGTCGGGAGGCGACCCACAGATACGCAGTATTTT. Amino acids: CSVEVGRRPTDTQYF.

This clonotype was counted a few times. CDR3 nucleotide sequence: TGTGCCAGCTCTACCGGGACTAGCGCTTACGAGCAGTACTTC. Protein product: CASSTGTSAYEQYF. The V call is TRBV18, the J call TRBJ2-7; 10 bases are shared with TRBD2. The CDR3 is 14 amino acids. Trimming cost V 6 bases and J 4 bases; bases outside gene matches: 6. Germline V lookup: CDR1 KGHSH, CDR2 LQKENI.

This clonotype appeared a few times. The chain links TRBV11-2 to TRBJ2-2, with a weak D call TRBD1 (6 bases). Trimming removed 4 bases from V and 8 bases from J, with 8 bases in between. The CDR3 is 12 amino acids. Germline V gene data show CDR1 as SGHAT and CDR2 as FQNNGV. As DNA, the CDR3 is TGTGCCAGCAGCTCCGGACAGGGGGAGCTGTTTTTT. Translated: CASSSGQGELFF.

This clonotype has a count of ten or more. The V and J genes are TRBV11-2 and TRBJ2-3; 8 bases align to TRBD2. The V and J ends lost 5 bases and 4 bases, in that order; junction bases with no gene match: 8. The germline V gene has CDR1 SGHAT and CDR2 FQNNGV. The CDR3 is 15 amino acids. CDR3 in DNA: TGTGCCAGCAGCCCCGGGACTAGTATTGCAGATACGCAGTATTTT. Its protein is CASSPGTSIADTQYF. Complete variable domain (other parts from reference TRBV11-2 and TRBJ2-3): EAGVAQSPRYKIIEKRQSVAFWCNPISGHATLYWYQQILGQGPKLLIQFQNNGVVDDSQLPKDRFSAERLKGVDSTLKIQPAKLEDSAVYLCASSPGTSIADTQYFGPGTRLTVL.

This clonotype was counted at least ten times. The rearrangement uses TRBV30 and TRBJ2-7; D uncertain. CDR3 length: 12 amino acids. The ends were cut back, 0 bases at V and 1 base at J, with 4 bases in the middle. CDR1 is GTSNPN, CDR2 SVGIG, per germline (reference sequence). CDR3 region: CAWSVISYEQYF. The CDR3 nucleotides read TGTGCCTGGAGTGTGATATCCTACGAGCAGTACTTC.

The J gene is TRBJ1-6, the V gene TRBV6-1; TRBD1 is a possible D gene (5 bases). V was pared by 6 bases and J by 11 bases, with 14 bases between. CDR1 and CDR2 from the germline V gene are MNHNS and SASEGT. The CDR3 is 13 residues long. For the CDR3, the DNA is TGTGCCAGCAGAGACGGGGGTGCGGCACCCCTCCACTTT. The encoded protein is CASRDGGAAPLHF.

J is TRBJ1-1 and V is TRBV6-2 or TRBV6-3, with TRBD1 as a possible D gene (6 bases). V lost 7 bases to trimming and J lost 0 bases, with 15 bases between them. CDR1 and CDR2 from the germline V gene are MNHEY and SVGEGT. The CDR3 is made up of 15 amino acids. The CDR3 loop is CASTPGGAMNTEAFF. CDR3 nucleotide sequence: TGTGCCAGCACGCCCGGGGGGGCGATGAACACTGAAGCTTTCTTT.

The V and J genes are TRBV18 and TRBJ2-3, with D possibly being TRBD1 or TRBD2 (5 bases each). Germline-derived CDR1 and CDR2 are KGHSH and LQKENI. Trimming removed 1 base at V and 1 base at J, with 21 bases between. This CDR3 contains 19 residues. CDR3 sequence: CASSPLWDEGSSGTDTQYF. CDR3 coding DNA: TGTGCCAGCTCACCACTATGGGACGAGGGGTCGAGTGGCACAGATACGCAGTATTTT. Drawing the rest from reference TRBV18 and TRBJ2-3, the complete variable domain is NAGVMQNPRHLVRRRGQEARLRCSPMKGHSHVYWYRQLPEEGLKFMVYLQKENIIDESGMPKERFSAEFPKEGPSILRIQQVVRGDSAAYFCASSPLWDEGSSGTDTQYFGPGTRLTVL.

This clonotype was seen at least ten times. CDR3 nucleotide sequence: TGCAGTGTACGGGAGGGCCGATCCTACGAGCAGTACTTC. Residues: CSVREGRSYEQYF. The chain uses TRBV20-1 and TRBJ2-7, with TRBD2 identical over 8 bases. Trimming cost V 7 bases and J 1 base; bases outside gene matches: 6. Germline values: CDR1 DFQATT, CDR2 SNEGSKA (reference sequence). CDR3 length equals 13 residues.

The rearrangement uses TRBV28 and TRBJ2-1; perhaps TRBD1 as D (6 bases). The CDR3 has 13 residues. CDR1 MDHEN and CDR2 SYDVKM come from the germline V gene. With 5 bases removed from V and 9 bases from J, the gap between germline ends came to 14 bases. The CDR3 reads CASSTFRGPEQFF. CDR3 nucleotides: TGTGCCAGCAGTACGTTCAGGGGTCCTGAGCAGTTCTTC.

This clonotype was observed a handful of times. The chain combines TRBV28 with TRBJ2-7, with a possible D match to TRBD1 (5 bases). The CDR3 is 14 residues long. V shed 10 bases and J shed 5 bases, with 21 bases lying between them. In germline, CDR1 is MDHEN, CDR2 SYDVKM. In nucleotides, the CDR3 is TGTGCCACAGACAGCTATCGTTTGTTTAACGAGCAGTACTTC. As protein: CATDSYRLFNEQYF.

The chain has TRBV20-1 and TRBJ2-3, with 9 bases aligning to TRBD2. Germline CDR1 DFQATT, CDR2 SNEGSKA (reference sequence). The CDR3 runs to 13 residues. V lost 5 bases to trimming and J lost 1 base; unmatched junction nucleotides: 1. CDR3 nucleotides: TGCAGTGCTCGGACTAGCGGCACAGATACGCAGTATTTT. Its protein product is CSARTSGTDTQYF.

This clonotype has a count of ten or more. The chain is built from TRBV3-1 and TRBJ2-3; 11 positions match TRBD2. CDR1 is LGHDT, CDR2 YNNKEL, per germline (reference sequence). This CDR3 has 17 amino acids. V lost 11 bases and J lost 3; bases outside the gene matches: 16. CDR3 amino acids: CASSQGLAGGETDTQYF. In DNA, the CDR3 is TGTGCCTCCAGCCAAGGGCTAGCGGGAGGTGAGACAGATACGCAGTATTTT.

This clonotype was counted only a few times. This chain connects TRBV5-8 to TRBJ2-2; 12 bases fit TRBD2. Germline V gives CDR1 SGHTS, CDR2 YDEGEE. J was trimmed by 3 bases and V by 5 bases; bases with no gene match: 5. This CDR3 is 16 amino acids long. This CDR3 reads CASSRLAGDHTGELFF. DNA of the CDR3: TGTGCCAGCAGTCGACTAGCGGGAGATCACACCGGGGAGCTGTTTTTT. Full variable domain (rest looked up from reference TRBV5-8 and TRBJ2-2): EAGVTQSPTHLIKTRGQQATLRCSPISGHTSVYWYQQALGLGLQFLLWYDEGEERNRGNFPPRFSGRQFPNYSSELNVNALELEDSALYLCASSRLAGDHTGELFFGEGSRLTVL.

This clonotype has more than one count but fewer than ten. V and J are TRBV19 and TRBJ1-5, with 11 positions matching TRBD1. Looked up from germline, CDR1 is LNHDA and CDR2 is SQIVND (reference sequence). V gave up 5 bases and J gave up 1 base; unmatched junction bases: 4. There are 16 residues in the CDR3. The CDR3, as DNA: TGTGCCAGTAGTCTCGGACAGGGGGCAAGCAATCAGCCCCAGCATTTT. It specifies CASSLGQGASNQPQHF.

The chain joins TRBV6-5 to TRBJ2-5, with a possible D match to TRBD2 (5 bases). CDR3 length: 15 amino acids. Germline V gene data show CDR1 as MNHEY and CDR2 as SVGAGI. Trimming removed 0 bases from V and 5 bases from J, with 13 bases in between. The CDR3 loop reads CASSYSYGVGETQYF. CDR3 in DNA: TGTGCCAGCAGTTACTCGTACGGGGTAGGGGAGACCCAGTACTTC.